A selection of T cell receptor beta chains follows, all from one sample in a study of OX40 agonist ivuxolimab in advanced cancers. Profiled with immunoSEQ multiplex PCR; TCRdb holds only in-frame clones, not every one. The sample consists of about 66,000 clones, roughly 89% of them appearing once. The starting material was CD4+ or CD8+ T cells sorted from blood, obtained in a trial of the OX40 agonist ivuxolimab. These receptors were obtained from an adult with an advanced solid tumor such as melanoma, head and neck, liver or kidney cancer. Both conserved end residues are part of each CDR3. D genes are given only for firm matches. Only part of the rows carry a size: once, few, many, or a class if the clone is expanded.

size | D | J | V | DNA | CDR3
. | . | TRBJ1-3 | TRBV2 | TGTGCCAGCAGTAGACAAGCCTCTGGAAACACCATATATTTT | CASSRQASGNTIYF
. | . | TRBJ1-2 | TRBV4-3 | TGCGCCAGCAGCCAATATATACAGGGATATGGCTACACCTTC | CASSQYIQGYGYTF
once | . | TRBJ2-1 | TRBV5-1 | TGCGCCAGCAGCGGAGGAGACAGAGGAGAGCAGTTCTTC | CASSGGDRGEQFF
. | TRBD1 | TRBJ1-2 | TRBV19 | TGTGCCAGCACCGGGACAGTCTATGGCTACACCTTC | CASTGTVYGYTF
. | . | TRBJ1-2 | TRBV6-5 | TGTGCCAGCAGTTACTCGGGGGGCGCGAGTAACTATGGCTACACCTTC | CASSYSGGASNYGYTF
few | TRBD1 | TRBJ2-3 | TRBV27 | TGTGCCAGCAGTGCACAGGGGGCGGACACAGATACGCAGTATTTT | CASSAQGADTDTQYF
. | . | TRBJ2-5 | TRBV28 | TGTGCCAGCAGCCCCCATACCGTCAGAGAGACCCAGTACTTC | CASSPHTVRETQYF
. | . | TRBJ2-5 | TRBV28 | TGTGCCAGCAGTACCGGACAGATCCAAGAGACCCAGTACTTC | CASSTGQIQETQYF
. | . | TRBJ2-3 | TRBV6-5 | TGTGCCAGCAGGCGGACAGCAAGCACAGATACGCAGTATTTT | CASRRTASTDTQYF
. | TRBD2 | TRBJ2-1 | TRBV28 | TGTGCCAGCGGGGTACTAGCGGTTAACAATGAGCAGTTCTTC | CASGVLAVNNEQFF
. | . | TRBJ2-4 | TRBV5-3 | TGTGCCAGAAGCTTGGTACGGGGTTGTGACATTCAGTACTTC | CARSLVRGCDIQYF
. | . | TRBJ2-3 | TRBV10-3 | TGTGCCATCAGTGTACAGCGGGGCACAGATACGCAGTATTTT | CAISVQRGTDTQYF